A selection of T cell receptor beta chains follows, all from one sample in a study of T cell responses to AZD1222 COVID-19 vaccine. Profiling relied on immunoSEQ multiplex PCR, and the TCRdb table lists in-frame clones only, not all of them. The sample records around 160,000 clones, around 86% being singletons. The specimen comprised peripheral blood, sampled on day 0 of MenACWY control vaccination. These receptors all stem from an adult in good health. Both conserved end residues are part of each CDR3. The order of the fields is D gene, J gene, V gene, clone size, CDR3 DNA, CDR3 protein. D genes are given only for firm matches. A clone size is listed for some rows: how often the clone was seen (once, few, many), or a class if it is expanded.

D gene: TRBD1; J gene: TRBJ1-5; V gene: TRBV19; clone size: NA; CDR3 DNA: TGTGCCAGTATGGGGGCAGGGGGCTGGAATCAGCCCCAGCATTTT; CDR3 protein: CASMGAGGWNQPQHF
D gene: NA; J gene: TRBJ2-7; V gene: TRBV11-1; clone size: NA; CDR3 DNA: TGTGCCAGCAGCTTTTCCCAGGGACCCTACGAGCAGTACTTC; CDR3 protein: CASSFSQGPYEQYF
D gene: NA; J gene: TRBJ1-2; V gene: TRBV5-6; clone size: few; CDR3 DNA: TGTGCCAGCAGCTTGGCCGAGAGCTACACCTTC; CDR3 protein: CASSLAESYTF
D gene: NA; J gene: TRBJ1-2; V gene: TRBV19; clone size: NA; CDR3 DNA: TGTGCCAGTAGTAACTTCGGCTATGGCTACACCTTC; CDR3 protein: CASSNFGYGYTF
D gene: TRBD2; J gene: TRBJ2-1; V gene: TRBV5-4; clone size: NA; CDR3 DNA: TGTGCCAGCAGCTCGCCCCTAGCGGGGGTCCGACGCTCGTACAATGAGCAGTTCTTC; CDR3 protein: CASSSPLAGVRRSYNEQFF
D gene: NA; J gene: TRBJ1-4; V gene: TRBV19; clone size: NA; CDR3 DNA: TGTGCCAGTAGTGCCCGTGCCGGACAAACTGAAAAACTGTTTTTT; CDR3 protein: CASSARAGQTEKLFF
D gene: NA; J gene: TRBJ1-5; V gene: TRBV19; clone size: NA; CDR3 DNA: TGTGCCAGTACCAATGGAGGGATATCGCCCCAGCATTTT; CDR3 protein: CASTNGGISPQHF
D gene: NA; J gene: TRBJ1-1; V gene: TRBV28; clone size: NA; CDR3 DNA: TGTGCCAGCAGTCCTCGTGGGAACAGCCGGGAAGCTTTCTTT; CDR3 protein: CASSPRGNSREAFF
D gene: NA; J gene: TRBJ1-2; V gene: TRBV7-3; clone size: NA; CDR3 DNA: TGTGCCAGCAGCTTAACGGGGACGGGGACTGGCTACACCTTC; CDR3 protein: CASSLTGTGTGYTF
D gene: NA; J gene: TRBJ2-1; V gene: TRBV5-6; clone size: NA; CDR3 DNA: TGTGCCAGCAGCGGTTGGGTAGCCCGGGACGGTAACAATGAGCAGTTCTTC; CDR3 protein: CASSGWVARDGNNEQFF
D gene: NA; J gene: TRBJ2-2; V gene: TRBV6-5; clone size: NA; CDR3 DNA: TGTGCCAGCAGAGGGGGTCCGAACACCGGGGAGCTGTTTTTT; CDR3 protein: CASRGGPNTGELFF
D gene: NA; J gene: TRBJ1-1; V gene: TRBV5-1; clone size: NA; CDR3 DNA: TGCGCCAGCAGCTTGGTGGCAGGGTCGAACACTGAAGCTTTCTTT; CDR3 protein: CASSLVAGSNTEAFF
D gene: TRBD1; J gene: TRBJ1-2; V gene: TRBV6-5; clone size: NA; CDR3 DNA: TGTGCCAGCAGGGACAGGGGGCGCGAAGGCTACACCTTC; CDR3 protein: CASRDRGREGYTF
D gene: TRBD1; J gene: TRBJ2-5; V gene: TRBV10-3; clone size: NA; CDR3 DNA: TGTGCCATCAGTGAGCTCGACAGGGGGCGAGAGACCCAGTACTTC; CDR3 protein: CAISELDRGRETQYF
D gene: TRBD1; J gene: TRBJ1-1; V gene: TRBV2; clone size: NA; CDR3 DNA: TGTGCCAGCAGTGGACAGGGATTTACGTCGACTGAAGCTTTCTTT; CDR3 protein: CASSGQGFTSTEAFF
D gene: NA; J gene: TRBJ2-3; V gene: TRBV20-1; clone size: NA; CDR3 DNA: TGCAGTGCTATCTATTCAGATACGCAGTATTTT; CDR3 protein: CSAIYSDTQYF
D gene: NA; J gene: TRBJ1-2; V gene: TRBV28; clone size: once; CDR3 DNA: TGTGCCAGCAGTAATCGAGCGGGGGGGCGCTATGGCTACACCTTC; CDR3 protein: CASSNRAGGRYGYTF
D gene: NA; J gene: TRBJ1-3; V gene: TRBV3-1/TRBV3-2; clone size: NA; CDR3 DNA: TGTGCCAGCAGCCCGGAATTAGGAAACACCATATATTTT; CDR3 protein: CASSPELGNTIYF
D gene: NA; J gene: TRBJ2-5; V gene: TRBV11-2; clone size: NA; CDR3 DNA: TGTGCCAGCAGCTCTGGGTCAGGGAGGGAGACCCAGTACTTC; CDR3 protein: CASSSGSGRETQYF
D gene: TRBD1; J gene: TRBJ2-1; V gene: TRBV18; clone size: NA; CDR3 DNA: TGTGCCAGCTCACCGGGGACAGGATCCTACAATGAGCAGTTCTTC; CDR3 protein: CASSPGTGSYNEQFF
D gene: NA; J gene: TRBJ1-4; V gene: TRBV30; clone size: NA; CDR3 DNA: TGTGCCTGGAGTGTACAAGGGCCTAATGAAAAACTGTTTTTT; CDR3 protein: CAWSVQGPNEKLFF
D gene: NA; J gene: TRBJ1-4; V gene: TRBV5-5; clone size: NA; CDR3 DNA: TGTGCCAGCAGCTTGGCCGGCCGAGATGAAAAACTGTTTTTT; CDR3 protein: CASSLAGRDEKLFF